Given below is one T cell receptor beta chain in context. The sample holds many counts of this clonotype. What this receptor recognizes is not known. No base qualities exist here, and no much larger clone lies one base off it. The data originate from a study of T and B cells in COVID-19 patients (dated by TCRdb to the early 2020s). Regarding the research as a whole: Using TRB and IGH repertoire sequencing of peripheral blood, the study characterized adaptive immunity in COVID-19 patients who had active infection or had recovered. A recovered cohort was made up of about 19 patients contributing 20 samples, mostly after mild to moderate COVID-19 managed as outpatients. Median age was roughly 32 years in the recovered cohort versus 55 to 80 years in the active-infection cohort. In the active-infection cohort, about 60% of the 20 patients were critically ill and required mechanical ventilation or ECMO. Comorbidities linked to unfavorable COVID-19 outcome were present in about 90% of the 20 patients in the active-infection cohort. Over 8.3 million TCR sequences were analysed from a TCR and BCR sequence repository that comprised over 35 patients and 60 to 80 time points. Because samples were available both during active disease and after recovery, a couple of patients were counted in both the recovered and the active cohorts. For the repertoire analyses, the comparison was an age-matched reference group of 39 healthy donors who were negative for COVID-19 antibodies. As many as 9 follow-up blood samples were taken per patient, and some of the samples covered different disease stages within the same individual.

Results the study describes overall, beyond this receptor: A total of 2,331 exclusive TCR clusters, including under 40 low-pGen clusters, were found in the recovered cohort. Blood samples from mildly ill patients during symptoms and early samples from severe cases were scarce. TRB repertoires were found to be highly clonal in active COVID-19, whereas diversity and richness at recovery were found to rise above healthy donor levels. Specific T cell subsets (CD4+/Treg/CD8+) and sorted SARS-CoV-2-responsive or tetramer+ T cells had not yet been sequenced, and these experiments were ongoing. It was stated that prospective validation of the reported TCR clusters was required before the clusters could be put to clinical use. Patients with COVID-19 were reported to show strongly skewed TRBV/TRBJ gene usage. The cohort was judged too small for assessing how HLA contributes to COVID-19 susceptibility or severity.

Sequencing relied on an Illumina MiSeq. Multiplex PCR with BIOMED2 TRB-A/B primer pools was used to amplify TRB rearrangements. Illumina-compatible adapters and 7-nucleotide sample barcodes were attached to the amplicons through two consecutive PCRs. Phusion HS II polymerase was used for all library PCRs. The amplicons were purified from gel with the NucleoSpin Gel and PCR Clean-up kit, measured on Qubit, and combined at approximately 4 nM. The quality of the amplicon pool was checked on an Agilent 2100 Bioanalyzer prior to Illumina next-generation sequencing. Per the authors' processing: Annotation of TRB rearrangements was performed with MiXCR 3.0.8 using the default MiXCR reference library. Non-productive reads and sequences with fewer than 2 reads were removed, and every unique CDR3 nucleotide sequence was treated as one clone. R 3.5.1 was used to calculate clonality, diversity, richness and V-J gene usage. GLIPH2 was used for TCR clustering by CDR3 similarity, and generation probabilities were calculated by OLGA. GLIPH2 clusters were kept only if they contained at least four unique TCR clonotypes found in at least three individuals. TCRdb cleaned the public reads at Q25 with fastp, built clones with MiXCR and kept in-frame beta chains. Each entry merges the rows of one CDR3 protein and shows their most common DNA and genes. TCRdb, rather than the study authors, made the V and J calls. Here the sample has about 21,000 distinct CDR3 sequences; about 31% occur a single time. The ten largest clones represent around 2.1% of the sample.

From cysteine to phenylalanine, the CDR3 is 16 amino acids long. The kept DNA is CDR3 alone, 48 bases in frame from the first base. V and J lose 1 base and 0 bases, and a span of 9 bases separates them. As encoded in the germline V gene (reference sequence), CDR1 is LNHNV while CDR2 is YYDKDF. Genomic DNA extracted from blood, in amounts of roughly 240-550 ng, served as the starting material for amplifying TRB repertoires. What was sequenced was blood. The TCR originated in a human donor who had recovered from COVID-19. This chain is built from TRBV15 and TRBJ2-2; no D gene can be assigned with confidence. The CDR3 region: CATSRGVLANTGELFF. The nucleotide sequence reads TGTGCCACCAGCAGAGGGGTCCTAGCGAACACCGGGGAGCTGTTTTTT.